The 20 T cell receptor beta chains below all came from one sample that was sequenced in a study of CD8 T cells in Susac syndrome (dated by TCRdb to the late 2010s). Library method: the immunoSEQ multiplex PCR assay. RNA was extracted with the RNeasy kit and roughly 0.5 to 1 ug was reverse transcribed using random hexamers. The public reads were reanalyzed by TCRdb: fastp trimming at Q25, MiXCR alignment, in-frame beta chains only. Each entry merges the rows of one CDR3 protein and shows their most common DNA and genes. This sample has 120,000 or so distinct CDR3 sequences in its table, and about 95% of those were observed once. Roughly 0.095% of the sample is taken by the ten largest. The specimen sequenced was CD4+ T cells from PBMCs. The receptor set was obtained from a human donor in good health.

CDR3 sequence: CASSNRDRPYEQYF. As DNA, the CDR3 is TGTGCCAGCAGCAACCGGGACAGACCCTACGAGCAGTACTTC. The genes are TRBV7-9 and TRBJ2-7; 7 bases agree with TRBD1. CDR1 and CDR2 from the germline V gene are SEHNR and FQNEAQ (reference sequence). The CDR3 is 14 amino acids. V shed 5 bases, J shed 2 bases, and the junction held 6 bases outside the gene matches.

The rearrangement joins TRBV29-1 to TRBJ2-7; 7 bases map to TRBD2. CDR1 and CDR2 from the germline V gene are SQVTM and ANQGSEA. CDR3 length: 13 residues. J was trimmed by 0 bases and V by 7 bases; bases with no gene match: 6. In DNA form, the CDR3 reads TGCAGCGCCGTGGGAGGGAGCTCCTACGAGCAGTACTTC. Amino acid sequence: CSAVGGSSYEQYF.

The genes are TRBV25-1 and TRBJ2-1, with D possibly TRBD1 on 5 matching bases. CDR1 is MGHDK and CDR2 is SYGVNS in the germline V gene. CDR3 length equals 16 residues. The ends were cut back, 2 bases at V and 5 bases at J, with 16 bases in the middle. The CDR3 bases are TGTGCCAGCAGTGAAAGTTGGGGCAGCCTTAACAATGAGCAGTTCTTC. This encodes CASSESWGSLNNEQFF.

The chain is built from TRBV19 and TRBJ1-5; 7 nucleotides agree with TRBD1. The CDR3 length is 14 residues. V lost 5 bases, J lost 2 bases, and 3 bases stayed unmatched. Per the germline V gene, CDR1 is LNHDA and CDR2 is SQIVND (reference sequence). DNA for the CDR3: TGTGCCAGTAGTGCGGGACAGCGCAATCAGCCCCAGCATTTT. Amino acids: CASSAGQRNQPQHF.

The chain joins TRBV2 to TRBJ2-3; 11 bases agree with TRBD2. This CDR3 is built from 15 residues. Trimming at V came to 7 bases and at J to 1 base, leaving 4 bases not matched to a gene. Germline V lookup: CDR1 SNHLY, CDR2 FYNNEI. The CDR3 DNA is TGTGCCAGCACCCCGGGACTAGCGGGCACAGATACGCAGTATTTT. Translated, it gives CASTPGLAGTDTQYF. Complete variable domain (other parts from reference TRBV2 and TRBJ2-3): EPEVTQTPSHQVTQMGQEVILRCVPISNHLYFYWYRQILGQKVEFLVSFYNNEISEKSEIFDDQFSVERPDGSNFTLKIRSTKLEDSAMYFCASTPGLAGTDTQYFGPGTRLTVL.

V is TRBV9 and J is TRBJ2-5, with 16 bases matching TRBD2. Germline CDR1 and CDR2: SGDLS and YYNGEE. The CDR3 spans 18 residues. The V gene end was trimmed by 3 bases and the J gene end by 4 bases; junction bases not matched to a gene: 9. The CDR3 region is CASSANPGLAGGRETQYF. CDR3 DNA: TGTGCCAGCAGCGCCAACCCGGGACTAGCGGGGGGGCGAGAGACCCAGTACTTC.

Here the CDR3 DNA reads TGCAGCGTTGTCCCTTCAGTGGGACGCACAGATACGCAGTATTTT. Translation gives CSVVPSVGRTDTQYF. This chain connects TRBV29-1 to TRBJ2-3; D may correspond to TRBD1 or TRBD2 (5 bases each). Germline CDR1 is SQVTM and CDR2 is ANQGSEA. This CDR3 has 15 residues. Trimming shortened V by 4 bases and J by 1 base, and 15 bases separated the two germline ends.

V usage is TRBV6-5 and J usage is TRBJ2-7; possibly TRBD1 for D (6 bases). Germline V gene lookup returns CDR1 MNHEY and CDR2 SVGAGI. This CDR3 is 14 amino acids long. V shed 6 bases and J shed 3 bases, with 15 bases lying between them. The CDR3 bases are TGTGCCAGCAGCCCCTTTCGGGACAACTACGAGCAGTACTTC. Its translation: CASSPFRDNYEQYF.

The chain is built from TRBV19 and TRBJ1-1; 7 bases align to TRBD1. Germline values: CDR1 LNHDA, CDR2 SQIVND (reference sequence). The CDR3 is made up of 13 amino acids. V lost 4 bases, J lost 5 bases, and 4 bases stayed unmatched. The CDR3 DNA sequence: TGTGCCAGTAGTACAACGACAGGGACTGAAGCTTTCTTT. Protein product: CASSTTTGTEAFF.

This chain uses TRBV7-2 with TRBJ2-5; the D is unclear. Germline CDR1 reads SGHTA; CDR2 reads FQGNSA. This CDR3 is 13 amino acids long. The V gene lost 1 base and the J gene lost 2 bases, with 5 bases spanning the gap. Here the CDR3 reads CASSLVIQETQYF. DNA of the CDR3: TGTGCCAGCAGCTTAGTGATACAAGAGACCCAGTACTTC.

The rearrangement uses TRBV20-1 and TRBJ2-3; TRBD2 aligns across 8 bases. Trimming took 1 base from V and 2 from J; bases not matched to a gene: 11. Germline lookup yields CDR1 DFQATT and CDR2 SNEGSKA (reference sequence). This CDR3 is 17 amino acids long. This chain's CDR3 is CSARGSGLEVNTDTQYF. The CDR3 DNA is TGCAGTGCTAGAGGCTCGGGACTAGAGGTGAACACAGATACGCAGTATTTT.

This rearrangement joins TRBV25-1 to TRBJ1-2, with D maybe TRBD1 (5 bases). The germline gives CDR1 MGHDK, CDR2 SYGVNS. The V and J ends lost 2 bases and 2 bases respectively, with 9 bases between them. This CDR3 has 14 residues. The CDR3 protein is CASSEAAGNYGYTF. CDR3 bases: TGTGCCAGCAGTGAAGCGGCAGGGAACTATGGCTACACCTTC.

The chain has TRBV5-1 and TRBJ2-7; D unclear. The CDR3 has 14 residues. V lost 4 bases, J lost 1 base, and 12 bases lay in between. Per germline, CDR1 SGHRS and CDR2 YFSETQ. CDR3 amino acids: CASSPYYGSYEQYF. The DNA of the CDR3 is TGCGCCAGCAGCCCCTACTATGGGTCCTACGAGCAGTACTTC.

This chain uses TRBV6-1 with TRBJ1-5, with 9 bases identical to TRBD1. The ends lost 3 bases at V and 6 bases at J; junction bases unmatched: 6. Germline V gene sequence: CDR1 MNHNS, CDR2 SASEGT. The CDR3 spans 15 residues. The CDR3 DNA is TGTGCCAGCAGTGACAGACAGGGGGTGGGTCAGCCCCAGCATTTT. This translates into CASSDRQGVGQPQHF.

The chain couples TRBV5-1 to TRBJ2-5, with 7 bases fitting TRBD2. V trimming: 0 bases; J trimming: 4 bases; junction bases outside the gene matches: 6. The germline gives CDR1 SGHRS, CDR2 YFSETQ. The CDR3 has 15 residues. CDR3 nucleotide sequence: TGCGCCAGCAGCTTGGGGGGGATAGCGGGAGAGACCCAGTACTTC. Its translation: CASSLGGIAGETQYF. Complete variable domain (other parts from reference TRBV5-1 and TRBJ2-5): KAGVTQTPRYLIKTRGQQVTLSCSPISGHRSVSWYQQTPGQGLQFLFEYFSETQRNKGNFPGRFSGRQFSNSRSEMNVSTLELGDSALYLCASSLGGIAGETQYFGPGTRLLVL.

The chain combines TRBV5-1 with TRBJ2-6; 8 nucleotides align to TRBD1. V gave up 2 bases and J gave up 3 bases; unmatched junction bases: 4. Germline CDR1 is SGHRS and CDR2 is YFSETQ. The CDR3 is 16 amino acids. CDR3: CASSFGQGIGANVLTF. The CDR3 DNA reads TGCGCCAGCAGCTTCGGACAGGGTATTGGGGCCAACGTCCTGACTTTC.

V usage is TRBV7-9 and J usage is TRBJ1-5, with a weak D call TRBD1 (5 bases). The CDR3 length is 13 residues. Looked up from germline, CDR1 is SEHNR and CDR2 is FQNEAQ (reference sequence). Trimming cost V 4 bases and J 6 bases, with 10 bases left between them. CDR3 DNA sequence: TGTGCCAGCAGCTATAGAGGGGCTCAGCCCCAGCATTTT. Translating gives CASSYRGAQPQHF.

The gene calls are TRBV20-1 and TRBJ1-1, with TRBD1 matching over 8 bases. Per germline, CDR1 DFQATT and CDR2 SNEGSKA (reference sequence). The ends lost 6 bases at V and 5 bases at J; junction bases unmatched: 11. The CDR3 is made up of 14 amino acids. The CDR3 region is CSAAGGGMGTEAFF. Here the CDR3 DNA reads TGCAGTGCCGCAGGGGGCGGGATGGGGACTGAAGCTTTCTTT.

This clonotype was seen a single time. The CDR3 coding sequence is TGTGCCAGCAGCTACGCGGAGTTGGAGACCCAGTACTTC. Protein sequence: CASSYAELETQYF. The rearrangement joins TRBV5-4 to TRBJ2-5; D not certain. The CDR3 is made up of 13 amino acids. Germline V gives CDR1 SGHNT, CDR2 YYREEE (reference sequence). Trimming took off 3 bases at V and 5 bases at J, with 11 bases between the two ends.

The chain is built from TRBV14 and TRBJ2-2; 10 nucleotides line up with TRBD1. With V trimmed by 4 bases and J by 6 bases, 2 bases remained unmatched. The CDR3 spans 14 residues. Germline CDR1 SGHDN, CDR2 FVKESK. CDR3 DNA: TGTGCCAGCAGCCCGGACAGGGGGGCCGGGGAGCTGTTTTTT. Translated: CASSPDRGAGELFF.